The 22 T cell receptor beta chains below come from one sample, sequenced in a study of blood T cell repertoires in COVID-19. Sequenced by immunoSEQ multiplex PCR; TCRdb stores in-frame clones only, minus some. The sample lists fewer than 350,000 clones, around 81% occurring once. The sequenced sample consisted of peripheral blood. The receptors here all came from a woman aged 55-75 years with active or convalescent COVID-19.

The chain employs TRBV7-9 and TRBJ2-7, with 10 bases that match TRBD2. Per germline, CDR1 SEHNR and CDR2 FQNEAQ (reference sequence). The CDR3 totals 15 residues. V was pared by 1 base and J by 0 bases, with 0 bases of the junction left unmatched. Here the CDR3 DNA reads TGTGCCAGCAGCTTAGGGACTAGCGGCTCCTACGAGCAGTACTTC. This encodes CASSLGTSGSYEQYF.

This chain uses TRBV7-9 with TRBJ1-2, with a weak D call TRBD1 (5 bases). The V gene lost 1 base and the J gene lost 7 bases, with 10 bases spanning the gap. This CDR3 has 13 amino acids. Germline CDR1 is SEHNR and CDR2 is FQNEAQ (reference sequence). CDR3 sequence: CASSLDPTVGYTF. CDR3 sequence (DNA): TGTGCCAGCAGCTTAGATCCGACAGTTGGCTACACCTTC.

J is TRBJ2-2 and V is TRBV5-1; 7 nucleotides agree with TRBD2. Trimming took 0 bases from V and 2 from J; bases not matched to a gene: 4. Per germline, CDR1 SGHRS and CDR2 YFSETQ. This CDR3 is 16 amino acids long. The CDR3 reads CASSLALAANTGELFF. The CDR3 DNA reads TGCGCCAGCAGCTTGGCCCTAGCGGCTAACACCGGGGAGCTGTTTTTT.

The rearrangement links TRBV5-4 to TRBJ1-4; 7 bases match TRBD1. CDR3 size: 16 residues. The V gene end was trimmed by 4 bases and the J gene end by 0 bases; junction bases not matched to a gene: 6. Germline CDR1 is SGHNT and CDR2 is YYREEE (reference sequence). The chain's CDR3 is CASSAGQATTNEKLFF. CDR3 nucleotide sequence: TGTGCCAGCAGCGCAGGACAGGCGACAACTAATGAAAAACTGTTTTTT.

This clone has only a few counts. J is TRBJ1-5 and V is TRBV28, with 8 bases identical to TRBD1. V was clipped by 6 bases and J by 0 bases; unmatched bases: 7. Germline V gene data show CDR1 as MDHEN and CDR2 as SYDVKM. The CDR3 is made up of 16 amino acids. CDR3 loop: CASSLLTGGSNQPQHF. CDR3 in DNA: TGTGCCAGCAGCCTTTTAACAGGGGGTAGCAATCAGCCCCAGCATTTT. Based on the CDR3 plus reference TRBV28 and TRBJ1-5, the full variable domain is DVKVTQSSRYLVKRTGEKVFLECVQDMDHENMFWYRQDPGLGLRLIYFSYDVKMKEKGDIPEGYSVSREKKERFSLILESASTNQTSMYLCASSLLTGGSNQPQHFGDGTRLSIL.

J is TRBJ2-5 and V is TRBV10-3, with TRBD2 identical over 7 bases. The V gene's germline CDR1 is ENHRY and CDR2 SYGVKD. This CDR3 region has 11 residues. After removal of 10 bases from V and 4 bases from J, the junction contained 3 bases not matched to a gene. CDR3 sequence reads: CATRGGETQYF. The CDR3 nucleotides are TGTGCCACCCGCGGGGGAGAGACCCAGTACTTC.

Note on this clone: A clone one base away is much larger, so this may be a read error. This sequence joins TRBV27 and TRBJ1-2; 8 bases map to TRBD1. V shed 8 bases and J 1 base; nucleotides not matched to a gene: 0. This CDR3 has 12 amino acids. Germline assignment: CDR1 MNHEY and CDR2 SMNVEV (reference sequence). The CDR3: CASGQGNYGYTF. The CDR3 bases are TGTGCCAGCGGACAGGGTAACTATGGCTACACCTTC.

This chain connects TRBV4-3 to TRBJ1-1, with 9 nucleotides matching TRBD1. V shed 6 bases and J 6 bases; nucleotides not matched to a gene: 5. The CDR3 loop spans 13 amino acids. Germline-derived CDR1 and CDR2 are LGHNA and YSLEER. The CDR3 loop is CASSTGGVAEAFF. CDR3 coding DNA: TGCGCCAGCAGTACAGGGGGCGTCGCTGAAGCTTTCTTT.

The rearrangement uses TRBV13 and TRBJ2-1; 9 bases line up with TRBD1. CDR3 size: 16 residues. The germline gives CDR1 PRHDT, CDR2 FYEKMQ (reference sequence). V was pared by 2 bases and J by 4 bases, with 6 bases of the junction left unmatched. The CDR3 coding sequence is TGTGCCAGCAGCTTATCGTGGACAGGGGAGTACAATGAGCAGTTCTTC. Encoded protein: CASSLSWTGEYNEQFF.

The chain is built from TRBV4-1 and TRBJ1-2; TRBD1 matches at 9 bases. There are 17 residues in the CDR3. Germline CDR1 MGHRA, CDR2 YSYEKL. The V gene end was trimmed by 6 bases and the J gene end by 8 bases; junction bases not matched to a gene: 19. The DNA for the CDR3 is TGCGCCAGCAGAGAAGCTCGGGACAGGGCAAGAAACGGGGGCTACACCTTC. It specifies CASREARDRARNGGYTF.

The chain joins TRBV7-8 to TRBJ2-5; 9 bases match TRBD1. In germline, CDR1 is SGHVS, CDR2 FQNEAQ. V trimming: 1 base; J trimming: 5 bases; junction bases outside the gene matches: 11. CDR3 length: 17 residues. The chain's CDR3 is CASSLVRQQGAGETQYF. In DNA form, the CDR3 reads TGTGCCAGCAGCTTAGTACGTCAACAGGGGGCCGGGGAGACCCAGTACTTC.

The rearrangement links TRBV7-6 to TRBJ1-5; D possibly corresponds to TRBD1 (6 bases). The V and J ends lost 4 bases and 9 bases respectively, with 25 bases between them. CDR3 length: 17 amino acids. Germline V gene lookup returns CDR1 SGHVS and CDR2 FNYEAQ. The DNA for the CDR3 is TGTGCCAGCAGCTCACTTACAGGGTCCTTGCCGTTTTGGCCCCAGCATTTT. This translates into CASSSLTGSLPFWPQHF.

The table lists this clone with a few counts. V is TRBV5-1 and J is TRBJ1-6, with unresolved D. V shed 4 bases and J shed 8 bases, with 16 bases lying between them. The V gene's germline CDR1 is SGHRS and CDR2 YFSETQ. This CDR3 spans 15 amino acids. This CDR3 reads CASSPREGWDSPLHF. The CDR3 DNA reads as TGCGCCAGCAGCCCGCGAGAGGGTTGGGATTCACCCCTCCACTTT.

This chain uses TRBV6-5 with TRBJ1-1; 8 positions match TRBD1. CDR3 size: 16 residues. Germline CDR1 MNHEY, CDR2 SVGAGI. J gave up 4 bases and V 1 base, and 8 bases lay outside the gene matches. In DNA, the CDR3 is TGTGCCAGCAGTTACTTCACAGGGGGAGGAGGCACTGAAGCTTTCTTT. It specifies CASSYFTGGGGTEAFF.

The chain uses TRBV4-1 and TRBJ2-7; D might be TRBD2 (6 bases). Trimming took off 3 bases at V and 7 bases at J, with 13 bases between the two ends. The CDR3 consists of 13 residues. Germline CDR1 MGHRA, CDR2 YSYEKL. The CDR3 DNA follows: TGCGCCAGCAGCCATGGCGGGGTAGGGGAGCAGTACTTC. Translation gives CASSHGGVGEQYF.

This sequence joins TRBV10-3 and TRBJ2-2; D gene unclear. CDR1 is ENHRY, CDR2 SYGVKD, per germline. The V gene lost 2 bases and the J gene lost 1 base, with 5 bases spanning the gap. This CDR3 spans 14 amino acids. The chain's CDR3 is CAISEVGNTGELFF. CDR3 coding DNA: TGTGCCATCAGTGAGGTCGGGAACACCGGGGAGCTGTTTTTT.

This clone showed up just a few times. The genes are TRBV11-2 and TRBJ2-7; no clear D gene. This CDR3 has 15 amino acids. Germline CDR1 reads SGHAT; CDR2 reads FQNNGV. Deletions cut 5 bases from V and 0 bases from J, with 14 bases between. CDR3 sequence: CASSDPGKGSYEQYF. In nucleotides, the CDR3 is TGTGCCAGCAGCGACCCGGGTAAAGGCTCCTACGAGCAGTACTTC.

CDR3 loop: CASSSGSSYNEQFF. The CDR3 DNA is TGTGCCAGCAGCTCCGGTAGCTCCTACAATGAGCAGTTCTTC. The chain is built from TRBV11-3 and TRBJ2-1; D gene uncertain. This CDR3 comprises 14 residues. V dropped 4 bases and J dropped 0 bases, with 7 bases sitting between them. Per germline, CDR1 SGHNT and CDR2 YENEEA.

The V gene is TRBV18, the J gene TRBJ1-1; 8 bases line up with TRBD1. This CDR3 comprises 14 residues. Germline V lookup: CDR1 KGHSH, CDR2 LQKENI. J was trimmed by 7 bases and V by 6 bases; bases with no gene match: 10. The CDR3 reads CASSAGRGQGEAFF. The CDR3 DNA reads TGTGCCAGCTCGGCGGGCAGGGGGCAGGGTGAAGCTTTCTTT.

This chain connects TRBV7-6 to TRBJ2-7; TRBD1 aligns across 8 bases. The germline V gene has CDR1 SGHVS and CDR2 FNYEAQ. The V gene end was trimmed by 5 bases and the J gene end by 0 bases; junction bases not matched to a gene: 12. This CDR3 has 17 residues. CDR3 coding DNA: TGTGCCAGCAGCCCACGGGGGACAGGAACAAGCTCCTACGAGCAGTACTTC. Encoded protein: CASSPRGTGTSSYEQYF.

Note on this clone: This CDR3 is also generated by other DNA sequences in the sample. This sequence joins TRBV6-1 and TRBJ2-1, with TRBD2 matching over 11 bases. The junction had 1 base not matched to a gene; V was cut back by 2 bases and J by 4 bases. This CDR3 contains 15 residues. Looked up from germline, CDR1 is MNHNS and CDR2 is SASEGT. The CDR3 loop reads CASSELAGGYNEQFF. The CDR3 region has the DNA TGTGCCAGCAGTGAATTAGCGGGGGGGTACAATGAGCAGTTCTTC.

The table lists this clone with a count of one. The chain links TRBV12-3 or TRBV12-4 to TRBJ2-5; TRBD2 is a possible D gene (5 bases). The CDR3 contains 13 residues. V lost 1 base and J lost 4, with 7 bases in between. Here the CDR3 DNA reads TGTGCCAGCAGTTTAGTAGGGAGAGAGACCCAGTACTTC. Residues: CASSLVGRETQYF.